There are a few counts of the clone carrying this T cell receptor beta chain. In TCRdb, the RACE reads were re-called with MiXCR into one record per CDR3 protein. The sample carries 95,000 to 130,000 distinct CDR3 sequences, 12% recorded once. The data were taken from a study of human T cells and chemical hapten exposure. The CDR3 has 15 residues. Germline V lookup: CDR1 MNHEY, CDR2 SMNVEV (reference sequence). The V end was cut by 5 bases, the J end by 1 base, with 14 bases between. Time point noted: patch test 1, 2 weeks after DPC sensitization. Treatment denoted: therapeutic diphenylcyclopropenone sensitization with weekly scalp DPC.

The origin of this receptor is a woman aged 45-65 years with alopecia areata. Some clones in this sample may be carry-over from other donors' samples. Sequencing used whole blood, obtained in connection with sensitization to the hapten diphenylcyclopropenone (DPC). The genes are TRBV27 and TRBJ1-1, with D perhaps TRBD1 (6 bases). CDR3 loop: CASSIRGEGNTEAFF. CDR3 sequence (DNA): TGTGCCAGCAGTATCAGGGGAGAGGGGAACACTGAAGCTTTCTTT.